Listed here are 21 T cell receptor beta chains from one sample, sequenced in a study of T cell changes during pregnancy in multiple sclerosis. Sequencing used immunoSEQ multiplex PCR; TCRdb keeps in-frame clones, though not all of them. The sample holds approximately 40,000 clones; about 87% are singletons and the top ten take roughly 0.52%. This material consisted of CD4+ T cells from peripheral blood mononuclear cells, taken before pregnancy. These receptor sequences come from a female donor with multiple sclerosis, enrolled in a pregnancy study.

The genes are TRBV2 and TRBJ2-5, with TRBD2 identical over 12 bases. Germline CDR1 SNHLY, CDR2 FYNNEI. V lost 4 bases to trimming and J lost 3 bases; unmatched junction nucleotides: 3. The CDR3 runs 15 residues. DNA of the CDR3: TGTGCCAGCAGTGTCAGACTAGCGGGGGAAGAGACCCAGTACTTC. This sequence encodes CASSVRLAGEETQYF.

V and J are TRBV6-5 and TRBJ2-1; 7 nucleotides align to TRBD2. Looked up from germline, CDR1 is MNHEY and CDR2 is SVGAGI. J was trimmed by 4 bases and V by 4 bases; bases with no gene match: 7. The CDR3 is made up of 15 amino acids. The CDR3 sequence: CASSSRTGGYNEQFF. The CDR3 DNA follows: TGTGCCAGCAGTTCCCGAACGGGGGGTTACAATGAGCAGTTCTTC.

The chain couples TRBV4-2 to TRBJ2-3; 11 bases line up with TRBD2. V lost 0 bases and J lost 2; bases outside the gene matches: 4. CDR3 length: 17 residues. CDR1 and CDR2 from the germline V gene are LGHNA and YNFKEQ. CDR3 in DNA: TGTGCCAGCAGCCAAGAGTCTAGCGGGGGGTTCACAGATACGCAGTATTTT. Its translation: CASSQESSGGFTDTQYF.

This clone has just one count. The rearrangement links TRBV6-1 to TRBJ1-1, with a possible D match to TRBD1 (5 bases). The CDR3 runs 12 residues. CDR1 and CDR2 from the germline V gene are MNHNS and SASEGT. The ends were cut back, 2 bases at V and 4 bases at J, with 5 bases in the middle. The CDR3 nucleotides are TGTGCCAGCAGTGAAAGGGGCACTGAAGCTTTCTTT. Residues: CASSERGTEAFF.

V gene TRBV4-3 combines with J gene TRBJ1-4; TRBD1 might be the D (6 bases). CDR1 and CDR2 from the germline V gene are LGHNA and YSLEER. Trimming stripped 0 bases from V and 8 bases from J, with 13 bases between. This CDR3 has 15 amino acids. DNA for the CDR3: TGCGCCAGCAGCCAAGACAACAGGGCCTGGGAAAAACTGTTTTTT. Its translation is CASSQDNRAWEKLFF.

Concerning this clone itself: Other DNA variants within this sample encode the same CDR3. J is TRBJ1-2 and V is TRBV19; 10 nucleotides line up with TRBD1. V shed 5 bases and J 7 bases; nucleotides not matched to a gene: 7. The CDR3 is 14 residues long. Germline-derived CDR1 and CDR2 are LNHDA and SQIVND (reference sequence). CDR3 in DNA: TGTGCCAGTAGTCCCCGGGACAGGGGCCCTGGCTACACCTTC. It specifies CASSPRDRGPGYTF. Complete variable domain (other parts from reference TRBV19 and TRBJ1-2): DGGITQSPKYLFRKEGQNVTLSCEQNLNHDAMYWYRQDPGQGLRLIYYSQIVNDFQKGDIAEGYSVSREKKESFPLTVTSAQKNPTAFYLCASSPRDRGPGYTFGSGTRLTVV.

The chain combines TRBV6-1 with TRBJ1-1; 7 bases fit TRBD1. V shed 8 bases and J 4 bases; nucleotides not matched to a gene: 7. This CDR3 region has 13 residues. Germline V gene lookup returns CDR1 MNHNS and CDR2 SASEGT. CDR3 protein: CASRTTGLTEAFF. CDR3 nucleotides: TGTGCCAGCCGAACGACAGGGCTCACTGAAGCTTTCTTT.

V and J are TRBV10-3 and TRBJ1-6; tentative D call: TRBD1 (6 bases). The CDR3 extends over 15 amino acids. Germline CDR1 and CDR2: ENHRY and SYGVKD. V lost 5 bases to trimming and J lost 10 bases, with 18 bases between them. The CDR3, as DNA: TGTGCCATCAGTCCCGGACAGATCCCAAGGTCACCCCTCCACTTT. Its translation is CAISPGQIPRSPLHF.

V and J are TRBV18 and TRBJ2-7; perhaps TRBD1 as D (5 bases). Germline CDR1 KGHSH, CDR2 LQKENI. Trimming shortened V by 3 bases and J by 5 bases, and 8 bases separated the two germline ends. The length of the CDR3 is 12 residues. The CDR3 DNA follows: TGTGCCAGCTCACCTCAGGGCCACGAGCAGTACTTC. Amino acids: CASSPQGHEQYF.

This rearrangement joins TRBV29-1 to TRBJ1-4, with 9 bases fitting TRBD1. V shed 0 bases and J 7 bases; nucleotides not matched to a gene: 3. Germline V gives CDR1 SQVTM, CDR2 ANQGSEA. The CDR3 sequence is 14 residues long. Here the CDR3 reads CSVEEGTGSEKLFF. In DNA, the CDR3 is TGCAGCGTTGAAGAAGGGACAGGGAGTGAAAAACTGTTTTTT. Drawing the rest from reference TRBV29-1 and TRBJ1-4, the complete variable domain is SAVISQKPSRDICQRGTSLTIQCQVDSQVTMMFWYRQQPGQSLTLIATANQGSEATYESGFVIDKFPISRPNLTFSTLTVSNMSPEDSSIYLCSVEEGTGSEKLFFGSGTQLSVL.

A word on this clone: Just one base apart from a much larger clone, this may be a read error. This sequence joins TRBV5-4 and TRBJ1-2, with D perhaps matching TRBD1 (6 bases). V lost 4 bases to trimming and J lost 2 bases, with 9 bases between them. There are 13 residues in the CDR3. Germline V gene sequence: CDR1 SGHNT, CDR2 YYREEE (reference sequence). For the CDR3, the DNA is TGTGCCAGCAGCCCAGACAGGAACTATGGCTACACCTTC. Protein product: CASSPDRNYGYTF.

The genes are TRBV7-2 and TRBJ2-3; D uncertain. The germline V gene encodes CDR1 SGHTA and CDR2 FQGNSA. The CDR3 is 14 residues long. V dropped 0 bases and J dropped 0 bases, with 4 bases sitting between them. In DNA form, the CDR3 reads TGTGCCAGCAGCTTAGCCCGGAGCACAGATACGCAGTATTTT. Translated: CASSLARSTDTQYF. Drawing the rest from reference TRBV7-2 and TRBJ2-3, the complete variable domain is GAGVSQSPSNKVTEKGKDVELRCDPISGHTALYWYRQSLGQGLEFLIYFQGNSAPDKSGLPSDRFSAERTGGSVSTLTIQRTQQEDSAVYLCASSLARSTDTQYFGPGTRLTVL.

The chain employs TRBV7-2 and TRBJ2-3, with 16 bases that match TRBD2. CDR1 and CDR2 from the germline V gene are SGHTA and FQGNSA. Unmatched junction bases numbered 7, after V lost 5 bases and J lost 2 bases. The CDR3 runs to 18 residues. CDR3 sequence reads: CASSPGLAGGKLTDTQYF. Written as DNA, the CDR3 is TGTGCCAGCAGCCCGGGACTAGCGGGGGGGAAACTCACAGATACGCAGTATTTT.

The CDR3 DNA reads as TGTGCCAGCTCACCGGTTCTGATGATGGGCCCCTCCAACACTGAAGCTTTCTTT. Protein sequence: CASSPVLMMGPSNTEAFF. This chain connects TRBV18 to TRBJ1-1; D ambiguous. Germline CDR1 is KGHSH and CDR2 is LQKENI. V was shortened by 3 bases and J by 2 bases, with 22 bases between the two germline ends. The CDR3 loop spans 18 amino acids. Full variable domain (remainder filled in from reference TRBV18 and TRBJ1-1): NAGVMQNPRHLVRRRGQEARLRCSPMKGHSHVYWYRQLPEEGLKFMVYLQKENIIDESGMPKERFSAEFPKEGPSILRIQQVVRGDSAAYFCASSPVLMMGPSNTEAFFGQGTRLTVV.

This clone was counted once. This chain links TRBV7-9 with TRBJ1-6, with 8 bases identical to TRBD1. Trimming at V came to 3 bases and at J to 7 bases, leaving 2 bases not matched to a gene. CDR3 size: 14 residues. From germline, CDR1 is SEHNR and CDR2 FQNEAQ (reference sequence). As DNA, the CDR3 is TGTGCCAGCAGCTTCCAGGGGGCGAATTCACCCCTCCACTTT. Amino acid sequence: CASSFQGANSPLHF.

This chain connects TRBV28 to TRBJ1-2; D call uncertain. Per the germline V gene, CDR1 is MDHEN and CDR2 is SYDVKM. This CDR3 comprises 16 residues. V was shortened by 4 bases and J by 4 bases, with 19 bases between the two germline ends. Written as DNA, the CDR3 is TGTGCCAGCAGTTCCCGAGGGCCAGTCTGGGGCTATGGCTACACCTTC. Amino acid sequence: CASSSRGPVWGYGYTF.

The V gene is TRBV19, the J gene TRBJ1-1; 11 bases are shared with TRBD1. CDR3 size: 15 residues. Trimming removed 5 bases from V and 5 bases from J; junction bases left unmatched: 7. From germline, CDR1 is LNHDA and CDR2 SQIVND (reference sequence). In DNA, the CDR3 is TGTGCCAGTAGTCCCTGGACAGGGGGCTATACTGAAGCTTTCTTT. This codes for CASSPWTGGYTEAFF.

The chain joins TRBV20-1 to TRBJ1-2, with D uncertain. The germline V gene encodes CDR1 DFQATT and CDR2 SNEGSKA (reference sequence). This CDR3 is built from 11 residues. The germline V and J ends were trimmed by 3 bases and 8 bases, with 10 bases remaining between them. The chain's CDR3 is CSASSGYGYTF. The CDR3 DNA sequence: TGCAGTGCTAGTTCCGGGTACGGCTACACCTTC.

The CDR3 sequence: CASSLGSQFSYEQYF. CDR3 DNA sequence: TGTGCCAGCAGCTTGGGCTCACAGTTCTCCTACGAGCAGTACTTC. The gene calls are TRBV5-4 and TRBJ2-7; D ambiguous. The V gene lost 0 bases and the J gene lost 0 bases, with 10 bases spanning the gap. Germline V lookup: CDR1 SGHNT, CDR2 YYREEE (reference sequence). There are 15 residues in the CDR3. The variable domain in full, completed from reference TRBV5-4 and TRBJ2-7, reads ETGVTQSPTHLIKTRGQQVTLRCSSQSGHNTVSWYQQALGQGPQFIFQYYREEENGRGNFPPRFSGLQFPNYSSELNVNALELDDSALYLCASSLGSQFSYEQYFGPGTRLTVT.

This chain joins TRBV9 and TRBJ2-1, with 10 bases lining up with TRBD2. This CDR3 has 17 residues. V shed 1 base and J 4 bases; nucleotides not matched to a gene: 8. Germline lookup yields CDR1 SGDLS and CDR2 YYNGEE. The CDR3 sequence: CASSVSSGGASYNEQFF. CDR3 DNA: TGTGCCAGCAGCGTATCGAGCGGGGGGGCGTCTTACAATGAGCAGTTCTTC.

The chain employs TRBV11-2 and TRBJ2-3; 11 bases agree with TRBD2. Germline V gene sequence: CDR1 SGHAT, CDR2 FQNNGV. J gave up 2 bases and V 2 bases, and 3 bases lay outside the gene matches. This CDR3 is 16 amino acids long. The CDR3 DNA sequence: TGTGCCAGCAGCTTAATACTAGCGGGGGACACAGATACGCAGTATTTT. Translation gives CASSLILAGDTDTQYF.